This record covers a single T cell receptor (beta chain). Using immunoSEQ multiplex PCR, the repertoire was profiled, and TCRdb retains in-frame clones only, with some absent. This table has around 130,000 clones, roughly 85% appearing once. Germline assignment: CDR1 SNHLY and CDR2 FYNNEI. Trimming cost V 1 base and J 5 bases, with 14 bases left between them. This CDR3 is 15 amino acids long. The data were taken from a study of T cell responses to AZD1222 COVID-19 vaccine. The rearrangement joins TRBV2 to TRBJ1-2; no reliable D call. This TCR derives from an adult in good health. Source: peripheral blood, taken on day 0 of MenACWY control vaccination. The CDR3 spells CASSEGRRRQYGYTF. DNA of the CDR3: TGTGCCAGCAGTGAAGGGCGTCGGAGGCAATATGGCTACACCTTC.